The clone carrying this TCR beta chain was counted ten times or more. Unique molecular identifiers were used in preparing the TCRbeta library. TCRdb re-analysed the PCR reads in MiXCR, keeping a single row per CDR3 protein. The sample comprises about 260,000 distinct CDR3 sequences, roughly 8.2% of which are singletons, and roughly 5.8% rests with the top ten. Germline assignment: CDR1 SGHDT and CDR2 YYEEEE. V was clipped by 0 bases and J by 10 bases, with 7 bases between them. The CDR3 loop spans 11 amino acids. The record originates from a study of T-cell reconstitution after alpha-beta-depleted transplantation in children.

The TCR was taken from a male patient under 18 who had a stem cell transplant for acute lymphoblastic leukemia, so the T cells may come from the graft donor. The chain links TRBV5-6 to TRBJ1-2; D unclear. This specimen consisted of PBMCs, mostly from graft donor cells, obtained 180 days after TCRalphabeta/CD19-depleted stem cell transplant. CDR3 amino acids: CASSLEVYYTF. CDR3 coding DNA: TGTGCCAGCAGCTTGGAGGTTTACTACACCTTC.